The 27 T cell receptor beta chains reported below all come from one sample, sequenced in a study of blood T cell repertoires in COVID-19 (TCRdb year 2020). The protocol used for the library was the immunoSEQ multiplex PCR assay. In its TCRdb copy, this immuneACCESS table keeps in-frame sequences only and misses some clones. Where compared with another copy, unresolved V genes explain less than half of these, and the others have no known cause. The table for this sample lists around 98,000 clones; about 80% of them were counted only once. Roughly 24% of the sample goes to the ten largest clones. The specimen sequenced was peripheral blood. The receptors shown here come from a man between 65 and 80 years old with acute or convalescent COVID-19.

This clone was recorded many times. The chain is built from TRBV12-2 and TRBJ2-1; TRBD2 is taken as the D call from the table, unchecked against the DNA. TRBV12-2 has pseudogene status. There are 16 residues in the CDR3. CDR3 DNA: TGTGCAAGTCGCACAGTTTCCGGGACTGCCTACAATGAGCAGTTCTTC. Amino acids: CASRTVSGTAYNEQFF.

To note about this clone: Germline and junction disagree at one end, which may indicate a read error. The chain joins TRBV4-1 to TRBJ2-1, with 13 nucleotides matching TRBD2. Per germline, CDR1 MGHRA and CDR2 YSYEKL. This CDR3 spans 14 amino acids. The CDR3 DNA is TGCGCCAGCAGCCCCGAAACTAGCGGGAGGGCCTTCATCTTC. It specifies CASSPETSGRAFIF.

This clone was detected many times. J is TRBJ2-1 and V is TRBV4-1; TRBD1 matches at 8 bases. The germline V gene encodes CDR1 MGHRA and CDR2 YSYEKL. The J segment lost 0 bases and the V segment lost 3 bases, leaving 1 base of the junction unmatched. The CDR3 is 15 residues long. DNA for the CDR3: TGCGCCAGCAGCCACGGACAGGGCTCCTACAATGAGCAGTTCTTC. This sequence encodes CASSHGQGSYNEQFF.

The V call is TRBV9, the J call TRBJ2-6, with a possible D match to TRBD1 (5 bases). This CDR3 has 17 residues. V was shortened by 4 bases and J by 4 bases, with 18 bases between the two germline ends. CDR1 and CDR2 from the germline V gene are SGDLS and YYNGEE. The CDR3 DNA reads TGTGCCAGCAGCCCAACACCAAATGGGGCGGGGGCCAACGTCCTGACTTTC. Its protein is CASSPTPNGAGANVLTF.

This chain links TRBV5-1 with TRBJ2-3; a possible D gene is TRBD1 (6 bases). Germline CDR1 SGHRS, CDR2 YFSETQ. The CDR3 contains 13 residues. V dropped 4 bases and J dropped 6 bases, with 12 bases sitting between them. CDR3 DNA: TGCGCCAGCAGCGCACAGGGTGGGGATACGCAGTATTTT. It translates to CASSAQGGDTQYF.

The sample holds one count of this clone. The chain carries TRBV19 and TRBJ2-7; 8 nucleotides agree with TRBD1. Unmatched junction bases numbered 8, after V lost 6 bases and J lost 7 bases. The CDR3 consists of 13 residues. Per the germline V gene, CDR1 is LNHDA and CDR2 is SQIVND (reference sequence). CDR3 region: CASSRQGPREQYF. CDR3 DNA sequence: TGTGCCAGTAGCCGACAGGGGCCGAGGGAGCAGTACTTC. Complete variable domain (other parts from reference TRBV19 and TRBJ2-7): DGGITQSPKYLFRKEGQNVTLSCEQNLNHDAMYWYRQDPGQGLRLIYYSQIVNDFQKGDIAEGYSVSREKKESFPLTVTSAQKNPTAFYLCASSRQGPREQYFGPGTRLTVT.

This clone came up a few times. This chain joins TRBV3-1 (or the pseudogene TRBV3-2) and TRBJ2-7; D gene uncertain. V was cut by 1 base and J by 0 bases, with 7 bases left in between. This CDR3 is 14 amino acids long. The germline gives CDR1 LGHDT, CDR2 YNNKEL (reference sequence). In DNA form, the CDR3 reads TGTGCCAGCAGCCAAGTGGCTAGCTCCTACGAGCAGTACTTC. Its protein product is CASSQVASSYEQYF.

On this clone itself: Other DNA sequences within the sample encode an identical CDR3. CDR3 DNA: TGTGCCAGCAGCCCGACTAGCCTACTATACAATGAGCAGTTCTTC. Residues: CASSPTSLLYNEQFF. The chain uses TRBV11-3 and TRBJ2-1; 7 positions agree with TRBD2. This CDR3 region has 15 residues. The V and J ends lost 5 bases and 4 bases, in that order; junction bases with no gene match: 8. In germline, CDR1 is SGHNT, CDR2 YENEEA.

The chain is built from TRBV2 and TRBJ1-1; tentative D call: TRBD1 (5 bases). The ends were cut back, 6 bases at V and 3 bases at J, with 14 bases in the middle. The germline gives CDR1 SNHLY, CDR2 FYNNEI. The length of the CDR3 is 14 residues. The CDR3: CASRVRGQDTEAFF. The CDR3 nucleotides are TGTGCCAGCAGGGTAAGGGGCCAGGACACTGAAGCTTTCTTT.

This clone was recorded at least ten times. The genes are TRBV4-1 and TRBJ1-2; D unresolved. Between the trimmed V and J ends, which lost 0 bases and 9 bases, there was a span of 11 bases. This CDR3 is built from 13 residues. CDR1 and CDR2 (germline): MGHRA, YSYEKL. DNA for the CDR3: TGCGCCAGCAGCCAAGAGGTGGAGTGGAGCTACACCTTC. This gives the protein CASSQEVEWSYTF.

The chain uses TRBV4-1 and TRBJ1-5, with 8 positions matching TRBD1. V was pared by 1 base and J by 4 bases, with 3 bases of the junction left unmatched. The CDR3 has 15 residues. Germline CDR1 MGHRA, CDR2 YSYEKL. CDR3 in DNA: TGCGCCAGCAGCCAAGGGGACAGGAGGAATCAGCCCCAGCATTTT. This sequence encodes CASSQGDRRNQPQHF.

The rearrangement links TRBV28 to TRBJ2-2; TRBD1 might be the D (5 bases). Trimming left V 1 base short and J 6 bases short, with 6 bases between. The CDR3 covers 13 residues. Germline values: CDR1 MDHEN, CDR2 SYDVKM. The CDR3 region has the DNA TGTGCCAGCAGTTTATCAGGGCCCGGGGAGCTGTTTTTT. Its protein product is CASSLSGPGELFF.

The chain is built from TRBV15 and TRBJ2-7, with a tentative D call TRBD1 (5 bases). Germline V gene data show CDR1 as LNHNV and CDR2 as YYDKDF (reference sequence). Trimming pared 3 bases from V and 9 bases from J, leaving 21 bases between. The CDR3 has 15 amino acids. This chain's CDR3 is CATSSETEYLRGQYF. CDR3 sequence (DNA): TGTGCCACCAGCAGCGAGACGGAATACCTAAGGGGGCAGTACTTC. The variable domain in full, with the rest retrieved from reference TRBV15 and TRBJ2-7, is DAMVIQNPRYQVTQFGKPVTLSCSQTLNHNVMYWYQQKSSQAPKLLFHYYDKDFNNEADTPDNFQSRRPNTSFCFLDIRSPGLGDTAMYLCATSSETEYLRGQYFGPGTRLTVT.

V usage is TRBV3-1 (or the pseudogene TRBV3-2) and J usage is TRBJ2-3; D is unresolved. This CDR3 contains 14 residues. With 1 base removed from V and 4 bases from J, the gap between germline ends came to 9 bases. The germline CDR1 and CDR2 sequences are LGHDT and YNNKEL (reference sequence). The CDR3 here is CASSQAYAADTQYF. The DNA for the CDR3 is TGTGCCAGCAGCCAAGCGTATGCGGCAGATACGCAGTATTTT.

This chain uses TRBV5-1 with TRBJ2-7, with TRBD2 identical over 9 bases. J was trimmed by 4 bases and V by 5 bases; bases with no gene match: 1. Germline V lookup: CDR1 SGHRS, CDR2 YFSETQ. The CDR3 contains 12 residues. CDR3: CASRREGYEQYF. CDR3 nucleotide sequence: TGCGCCAGCAGGCGGGAGGGGTACGAGCAGTACTTC.

V usage is TRBV10-3 and J usage is TRBJ1-5, with TRBD1 as a possible D gene (5 bases). Trimming pared 10 bases from V and 4 bases from J, leaving 14 bases between. The germline gives CDR1 ENHRY, CDR2 SYGVKD. The CDR3 is 13 residues long. Here the CDR3 reads CATGGAANQPQHF. CDR3 coding DNA: TGTGCCACAGGAGGGGCCGCTAATCAGCCCCAGCATTTT.

The chain has TRBV27 and TRBJ2-7, with 7 bases fitting TRBD1. The germline V gene has CDR1 MNHEY and CDR2 SMNVEV (reference sequence). V gave up 7 bases and J gave up 2 bases; unmatched junction bases: 8. CDR3 length equals 14 residues. DNA for the CDR3: TGTGCCAGCAAAATGACAGGGACAACCTACGAGCAGTACTTC. Protein: CASKMTGTTYEQYF.

V usage is TRBV3-1 (or the pseudogene TRBV3-2) and J usage is TRBJ2-2, with D maybe TRBD1 (5 bases). The CDR3 extends over 13 amino acids. Germline V gene lookup returns CDR1 LGHDT and CDR2 YNNKEL (reference sequence). Trimming shortened V by 4 bases and J by 5 bases, and 8 bases separated the two germline ends. The CDR3 sequence is CASSRTWTGELFF. The CDR3 DNA sequence: TGTGCCAGCAGCCGGACATGGACCGGGGAGCTGTTTTTT.

This chain connects TRBV3-1 (or the pseudogene TRBV3-2) to TRBJ1-1, with D maybe TRBD1 (5 bases). The CDR3 length is 15 residues. Germline values: CDR1 LGHDT, CDR2 YNNKEL (reference sequence). V was shortened by 3 bases and J by 1 base, with 12 bases between the two germline ends. CDR3 coding DNA: TGTGCCAGCAGCCACCTCATGGGGCCGAACACTGAAGCTTTCTTT. Amino acids: CASSHLMGPNTEAFF.

The chain links TRBV9 to TRBJ2-1, with 8 bases that match TRBD1. The CDR3 loop spans 16 amino acids. Per the germline V gene, CDR1 is SGDLS and CDR2 is YYNGEE. Trimming cost V 0 bases and J 7 bases; bases outside gene matches: 9. The CDR3 protein is CASSVEGTGVRNEQFF. The CDR3 bases are TGTGCCAGCAGCGTAGAGGGGACAGGAGTTCGTAATGAGCAGTTCTTC.

This clone appeared a few times. The chain carries TRBV11-3 and TRBJ2-2, with TRBD1 identical over 9 bases. The CDR3 has 14 amino acids. Per germline, CDR1 SGHNT and CDR2 YENEEA. The V and J ends lost 4 bases and 5 bases, in that order; junction bases with no gene match: 2. CDR3 coding DNA: TGTGCCAGCAGCTACAGGGGGCAGACCGGGGAGCTGTTTTTT. Encoded protein: CASSYRGQTGELFF.

This clone was recorded a few times. The J gene is TRBJ2-7, the V gene TRBV6-5; 8 positions match TRBD1. V shed 2 bases, J shed 9 bases, and the junction held 6 bases outside the gene matches. This CDR3 comprises 13 residues. Germline CDR1 MNHEY, CDR2 SVGAGI. CDR3 DNA: TGTGCCAGCAGTTACCCCACAGGGGGAGGGCAGTACTTC. It specifies CASSYPTGGGQYF.

This clone was counted at least ten times. The rearrangement links TRBV4-1 to TRBJ2-1; TRBD2 is a possible D gene (5 bases). Looked up from germline, CDR1 is MGHRA and CDR2 is YSYEKL. The CDR3 extends over 13 amino acids. V was cut by 1 base and J by 7 bases, with 8 bases left in between. The CDR3, as DNA: TGCGCCAGCAGCCAAGGTCCGGGGAATGAGCAGTTCTTC. Its translation: CASSQGPGNEQFF.

This chain joins TRBV13 and TRBJ1-2; 8 bases are a match to TRBD1. The CDR3 runs 16 residues. Germline CDR1 reads PRHDT; CDR2 reads FYEKMQ (reference sequence). The trim removed 5 bases at V and 7 bases at J, leaving 15 bases unmatched. CDR3 loop: CASSRAGTGLSGGYTF. The CDR3 DNA sequence: TGTGCCAGCAGCCGAGCCGGGACAGGCCTCTCGGGTGGCTACACCTTC.

This chain uses TRBV7-3 with TRBJ1-3; no clear D. The CDR3 spans 16 residues. Looked up from germline, CDR1 is SGHTA and CDR2 is FQGTGA. V was trimmed by 1 base and J by 0 bases, leaving 10 bases between them. CDR3 loop: CASSLIPSSSGNTIYF. DNA of the CDR3: TGTGCCAGCAGCTTAATCCCCTCTAGCTCTGGAAACACCATATATTTT.

The chain carries TRBV4-3 and TRBJ2-5, with a weak D call TRBD1 (5 bases). From germline, CDR1 is LGHNA and CDR2 YSLEER. V dropped 1 base and J dropped 4 bases, with 16 bases sitting between them. This CDR3 spans 16 amino acids. Here the CDR3 reads CASSQGAPRRGETQYF. The CDR3 DNA follows: TGCGCCAGCAGCCAAGGGGCCCCCCGAAGGGGAGAGACCCAGTACTTC.

About this clone: Other DNA sequences in the sample encode the same CDR3. The chain combines TRBV27 with TRBJ2-3; 10 bases are a match to TRBD2. The CDR3 covers 15 residues. Germline CDR1 and CDR2: MNHEY and SMNVEV (reference sequence). The junction had 3 bases not matched to a gene; V was cut back by 4 bases and J by 2 bases. As DNA, the CDR3 is TGTGCCAGCAGTTGGACTAGCGGCATCACAGATACGCAGTATTTT. Translated, it gives CASSWTSGITDTQYF.